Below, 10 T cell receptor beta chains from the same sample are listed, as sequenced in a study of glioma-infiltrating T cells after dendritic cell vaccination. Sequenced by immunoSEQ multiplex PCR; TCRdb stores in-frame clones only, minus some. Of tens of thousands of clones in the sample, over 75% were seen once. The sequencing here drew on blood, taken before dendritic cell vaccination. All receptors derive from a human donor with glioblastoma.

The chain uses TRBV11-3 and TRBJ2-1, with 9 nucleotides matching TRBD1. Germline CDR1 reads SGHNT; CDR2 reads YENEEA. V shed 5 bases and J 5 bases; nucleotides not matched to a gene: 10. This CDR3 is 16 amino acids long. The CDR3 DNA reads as TGTGCCAGCAGCACCGGGACAGGGTTGGGTAACAATGAGCAGTTCTTC. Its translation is CASSTGTGLGNNEQFF.

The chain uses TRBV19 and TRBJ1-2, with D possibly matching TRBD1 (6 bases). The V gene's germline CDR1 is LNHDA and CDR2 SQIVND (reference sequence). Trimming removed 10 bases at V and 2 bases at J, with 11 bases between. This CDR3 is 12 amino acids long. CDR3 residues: CAIRTANYGYTF. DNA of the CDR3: TGTGCCATAAGGACAGCGAACTATGGCTACACCTTC. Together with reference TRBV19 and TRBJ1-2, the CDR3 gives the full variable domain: DGGITQSPKYLFRKEGQNVTLSCEQNLNHDAMYWYRQDPGQGLRLIYYSQIVNDFQKGDIAEGYSVSREKKESFPLTVTSAQKNPTAFYLCAIRTANYGYTFGSGTRLTVV.

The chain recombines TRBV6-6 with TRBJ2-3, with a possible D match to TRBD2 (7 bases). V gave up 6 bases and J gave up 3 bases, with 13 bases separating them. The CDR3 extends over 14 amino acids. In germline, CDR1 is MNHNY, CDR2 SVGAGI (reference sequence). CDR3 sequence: CASRDGGRTDTQYF. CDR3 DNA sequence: TGTGCCAGCAGGGACGGGGGGCGGACAGATACGCAGTATTTT.

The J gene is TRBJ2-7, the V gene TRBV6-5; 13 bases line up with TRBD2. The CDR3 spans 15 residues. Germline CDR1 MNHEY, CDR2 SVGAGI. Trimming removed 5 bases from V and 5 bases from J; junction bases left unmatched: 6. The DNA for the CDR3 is TGTGCCAGCAGTAGGACTAGCGGGGGTCTCCACGAGCAGTACTTC. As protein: CASSRTSGGLHEQYF.

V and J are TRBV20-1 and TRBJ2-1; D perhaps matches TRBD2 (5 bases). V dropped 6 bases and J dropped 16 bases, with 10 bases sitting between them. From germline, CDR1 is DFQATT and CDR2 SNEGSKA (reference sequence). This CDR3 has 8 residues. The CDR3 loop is CSAAPGFF. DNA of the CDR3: TGCAGTGCCGCCCCGGGATTCTTC.

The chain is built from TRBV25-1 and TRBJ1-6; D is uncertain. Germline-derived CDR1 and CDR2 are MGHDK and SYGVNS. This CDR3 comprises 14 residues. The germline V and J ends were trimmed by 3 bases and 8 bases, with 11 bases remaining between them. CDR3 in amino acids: CASSDHYNDSPLHF. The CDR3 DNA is TGTGCCAGCAGTGACCATTACAACGATTCACCCCTCCACTTT.

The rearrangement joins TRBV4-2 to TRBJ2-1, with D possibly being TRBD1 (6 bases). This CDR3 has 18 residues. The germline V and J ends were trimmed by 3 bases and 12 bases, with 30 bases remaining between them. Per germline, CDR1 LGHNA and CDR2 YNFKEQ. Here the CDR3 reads CASSHPDSTGPESPLQFF. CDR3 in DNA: TGTGCCAGCAGCCATCCGGACAGTACCGGCCCAGAGAGCCCTTTGCAGTTCTTC.

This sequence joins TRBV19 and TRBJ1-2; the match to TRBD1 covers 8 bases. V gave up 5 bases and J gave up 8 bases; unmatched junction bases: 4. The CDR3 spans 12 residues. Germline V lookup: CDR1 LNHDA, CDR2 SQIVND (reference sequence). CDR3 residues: CASSDRGLGYTF. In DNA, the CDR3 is TGTGCCAGTAGTGACAGGGGTTTGGGCTACACCTTC.

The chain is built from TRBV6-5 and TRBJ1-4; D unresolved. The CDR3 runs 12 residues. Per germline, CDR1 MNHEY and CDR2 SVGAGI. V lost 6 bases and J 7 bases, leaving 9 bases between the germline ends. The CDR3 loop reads CASRGLGEKLFF. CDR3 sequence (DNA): TGTGCCAGCAGGGGCTTAGGTGAAAAACTGTTTTTT.

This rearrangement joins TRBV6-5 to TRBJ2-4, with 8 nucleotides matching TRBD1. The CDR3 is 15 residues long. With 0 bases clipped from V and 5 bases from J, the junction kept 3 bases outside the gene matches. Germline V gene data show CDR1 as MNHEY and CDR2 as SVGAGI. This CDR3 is CASSYSRTGQNIQYF. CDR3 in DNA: TGTGCCAGCAGTTACTCGAGGACAGGGCAAAACATTCAGTACTTC.